The clone carrying this TCR beta chain is a singleton in its sample. Using immunoSEQ multiplex PCR, the repertoire was profiled, and TCRdb retains in-frame clones only, with some absent. The table records some 170,000 clones, roughly 86% of them present only once. This entry is derived from a study of blood T cell repertoires in COVID-19. Study-wide background: Specimens from acute and convalescent COVID-19 originated in the United States, Italy and Spain.

This CDR3 has 16 amino acids. V lost 0 bases and J lost 4; bases outside the gene matches: 5. Germline V gene data show CDR1 as SGDLS and CDR2 as YYNGEE. The sample taken for sequencing was peripheral blood. The genes are TRBV9 and TRBJ2-5; 11 bases match TRBD2. The receptor was isolated from a woman aged 45-60 years with acute or convalescent COVID-19. The CDR3 bases are TGTGCCAGCAGCGTAGGTAGCGGGGGGGCCCTAGAGACCCAGTACTTC. Protein product: CASSVGSGGALETQYF. The complete variable domain, with remaining parts taken from reference TRBV9 and TRBJ2-5, reads DSGVTQTPKHLITATGQRVTLRCSPRSGDLSVYWYQQSLDQGLQFLIQYYNGEERAKGNILERFSAQQFPDLHSELNLSSLELGDSALYFCASSVGSGGALETQYFGPGTRLLVL.